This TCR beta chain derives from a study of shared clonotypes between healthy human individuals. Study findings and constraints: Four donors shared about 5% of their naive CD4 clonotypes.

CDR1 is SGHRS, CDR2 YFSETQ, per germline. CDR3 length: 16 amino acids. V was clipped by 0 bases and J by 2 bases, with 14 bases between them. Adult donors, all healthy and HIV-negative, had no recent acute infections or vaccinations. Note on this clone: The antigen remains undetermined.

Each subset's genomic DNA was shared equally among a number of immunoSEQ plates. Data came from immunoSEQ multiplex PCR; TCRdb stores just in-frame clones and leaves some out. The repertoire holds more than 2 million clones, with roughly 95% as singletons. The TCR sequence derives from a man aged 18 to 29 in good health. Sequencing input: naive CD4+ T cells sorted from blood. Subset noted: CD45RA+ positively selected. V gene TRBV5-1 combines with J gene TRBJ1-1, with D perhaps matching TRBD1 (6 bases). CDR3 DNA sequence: TGCGCCAGCAGCTTGGACCATGACAGGCCTAACACTGAAGCTTTCTTT. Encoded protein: CASSLDHDRPNTEAFF. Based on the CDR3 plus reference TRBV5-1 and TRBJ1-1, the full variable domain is KAGVTQTPRYLIKTRGQQVTLSCSPISGHRSVSWYQQTPGQGLQFLFEYFSETQRNKGNFPGRFSGRQFSNSRSEMNVSTLELGDSALYLCASSLDHDRPNTEAFFGQGTRLTVV.